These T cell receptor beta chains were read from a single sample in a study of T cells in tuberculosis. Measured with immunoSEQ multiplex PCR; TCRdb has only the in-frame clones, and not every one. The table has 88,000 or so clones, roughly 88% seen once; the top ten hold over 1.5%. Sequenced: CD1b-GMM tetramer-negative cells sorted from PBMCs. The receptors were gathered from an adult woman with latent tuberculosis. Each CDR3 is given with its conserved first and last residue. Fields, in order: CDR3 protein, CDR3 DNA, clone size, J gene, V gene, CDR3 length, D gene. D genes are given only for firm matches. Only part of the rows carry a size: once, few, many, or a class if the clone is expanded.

CASSLNRGGNEQFF | TGTGCCAGCAGCTTAAACAGGGGGGGAAATGAGCAGTTCTTC | NA | TRBJ2-1 | TRBV7-9 | 14 | NA
CAWSPGQPKSEQYF | TGTGCCTGGAGTCCGGGACAGCCTAAAAGCGAGCAGTACTTC | NA | TRBJ2-7 | TRBV30 | 14 | TRBD1
CASSLRQGAAGELFF | TGTGCCAGCAGCCTAAGACAGGGGGCCGCCGGGGAGCTGTTTTTT | NA | TRBJ2-2 | TRBV27 | 15 | TRBD1
CASSLSAGGGSPLHF | TGTGCCAGCAGTTTATCGGCGGGGGGAGGATCCCCCCTCCACTTT | NA | TRBJ1-6 | TRBV27 | 15 | NA
CASSLVVPGRLAGGQGEQFF | TGCGCCAGCAGCTTGGTAGTCCCGGGACGACTAGCGGGGGGGCAGGGCGAGCAGTTCTTC | NA | TRBJ2-1 | TRBV5-1 | 20 | TRBD2
CASSFFPRGRLGETQYF | TGTGCTAGCAGCTTTTTTCCGAGGGGGCGTCTGGGGGAGACCCAGTACTTC | NA | TRBJ2-5 | TRBV7-7 | 17 | TRBD1
CASSQRGSGGAGNTGELFF | TGTGCCAGCAGCCAGCGCGGGAGCGGGGGGGCGGGGAACACCGGGGAGCTGTTTTTT | NA | TRBJ2-2 | TRBV7-2 | 19 | TRBD2
CASRETGTGYGYTF | TGTGCCAGCAGGGAGACCGGGACAGGGTATGGCTACACCTTC | NA | TRBJ1-2 | TRBV25-1 | 14 | TRBD1
CASMGTEEDRGYEQYF | TGTGCCAGCATGGGGACCGAAGAGGACAGGGGCTACGAGCAGTACTTC | NA | TRBJ2-7 | TRBV2 | 16 | TRBD1
CASSPGLAPADTQYF | TGTGCCAGCAGCCCGGGACTAGCCCCCGCGGATACGCAGTATTTT | NA | TRBJ2-3 | TRBV4-2 | 15 | TRBD2
CASSKGRRLFWGNQPQHF | TGTGCCAGCAGCAAAGGTCGCAGGCTCTTCTGGGGCAATCAGCCCCAGCATTTT | once | TRBJ1-5 | TRBV21-1 | 18 | NA
CAWSVGAGDTQYF | TGTGCCTGGAGTGTAGGTGCGGGGGATACGCAGTATTTT | NA | TRBJ2-3 | TRBV30 | 13 | NA
CASSRNPGQTQYF | TGTGCCAGCAGCCGGAATCCGGGACAGACGCAGTATTTT | few | TRBJ2-3 | TRBV28 | 13 | TRBD1
CASSPSGQGANYGYTF | TGTGCCAGCAGCCCCTCGGGACAGGGGGCTAACTATGGCTACACCTTC | NA | TRBJ1-2 | TRBV9 | 16 | TRBD1
CSAEELYGYTF | TGCAGCGCGGAGGAGCTCTATGGCTACACCTTC | NA | TRBJ1-2 | TRBV29-1 | 11 | NA
CASSLQGKDTEAFF | TGTGCCAGCAGCTTACAGGGTAAGGACACTGAAGCTTTCTTT | NA | TRBJ1-1 | TRBV7-8 | 14 | NA
CASSYSSGGDEQFF | TGTGCCAGCAGTTACTCTAGCGGGGGCGATGAGCAGTTCTTC | NA | TRBJ2-1 | TRBV6-5 | 14 | TRBD2
CASSPLAGGPTGELFF | TGCGCCAGCAGCCCCTTAGCGGGGGGGCCCACCGGGGAGCTGTTTTTT | NA | TRBJ2-2 | TRBV4-1 | 16 | TRBD2
CASSLRHMQSTDTQYF | TGTGCCAGCAGCTTACGACATATGCAGAGCACAGATACGCAGTATTTT | once | TRBJ2-3 | TRBV7-8 | 16 | NA
CASSPEGDQETQYF | TGTGCCAGTAGCCCTGAGGGGGACCAAGAGACCCAGTACTTC | NA | TRBJ2-5 | TRBV19 | 14 | NA
CASSLEGPGVGSPLHF | TGTGCCAGCAGCTTAGAGGGCCCAGGGGTGGGCTCACCCCTCCACTTT | few | TRBJ1-6 | TRBV7-2 | 16 | NA
CASRSGHMNTEAFF | TGTGCCAGTAGGTCAGGGCACATGAACACTGAAGCTTTCTTT | NA | TRBJ1-1 | TRBV19 | 14 | NA
CASSLSGEAFF | TGTGCCAGCAGCTTATCGGGTGAAGCTTTCTTT | NA | TRBJ1-1 | TRBV11-3 | 11 | NA
CASSIRDSMNTEAFF | TGTGCCAGTAGTATAAGGGACAGTATGAACACTGAAGCTTTCTTT | NA | TRBJ1-1 | TRBV19 | 15 | TRBD1
CASREGLVEAFF | TGCGCCAGCAGGGAGGGCCTGGTTGAAGCTTTCTTT | NA | TRBJ1-1 | TRBV10-2 | 12 | NA
CASSVVGVLSYEQYF | TGTGCCAGCAGCGTAGTCGGGGTTCTCTCCTACGAGCAGTACTTC | NA | TRBJ2-7 | TRBV9 | 15 | NA
CASSFRGPLPPGGNQPQHF | TGTGCCAGCAGTTTCCGGGGACCGCTCCCCCCGGGGGGCAATCAGCCCCAGCATTTT | NA | TRBJ1-5 | TRBV27 | 19 | NA
CASRAGGPGQPQHF | TGTGCCAGCAGGGCGGGGGGGCCAGGTCAGCCCCAGCATTTT | few | TRBJ1-5 | TRBV27 | 14 | NA
CASSPRDSNSPLHF | TGCGCCAGCAGCCCAAGAGACTCAAATTCACCCCTCCACTTT | NA | TRBJ1-6 | TRBV5-1 | 14 | NA
CASSPMTDLF | TGTGCCAGCAGCCCCATGACAGACCTCTTC | once | TRBJ1-2 | TRBV7-9 | 10 | NA
CASSESAVGTGNYEQYF | TGCGCCAGCAGTGAGTCGGCGGTCGGGACAGGGAACTACGAGCAGTACTTC | once | TRBJ2-7 | TRBV10-2 | 17 | TRBD1
CASSLAGAAGNNSPLHF | TGTGCCAGCAGCTTAGCGGGGGCGGCAGGGAATAATTCACCCCTCCACTTT | NA | TRBJ1-6 | TRBV7-2 | 17 | NA
CASSAGLATDTQYF | TGTGCCAGCAGTGCGGGACTAGCGACAGATACGCAGTATTTT | NA | TRBJ2-3 | TRBV6-4 | 14 | TRBD2
CASRRDSNYGYTF | TGTGCCAGCAGAAGGGACAGCAACTATGGCTACACCTTC | NA | TRBJ1-2 | TRBV5-5 | 13 | TRBD1
CASRGDRDHTGELFF | TGTGCCAGCAGAGGGGACAGGGACCACACCGGGGAGCTGTTTTTT | NA | TRBJ2-2 | TRBV11-2 | 15 | TRBD1
CASSVAVNTEAFF | TGTGCCAGCAGCGTTGCAGTGAACACTGAAGCTTTCTTT | NA | TRBJ1-1 | TRBV6-1 | 13 | NA
CASSFAQAPYEQYF | TGTGCCAGCAGTTTCGCCCAAGCACCCTACGAGCAGTACTTC | few | TRBJ2-7 | TRBV6-6 | 14 | NA
CASSSDRAPYNEQFF | TGTGCCAGCAGCTCTGACAGGGCTCCGTACAATGAGCAGTTCTTC | NA | TRBJ2-1 | TRBV11-3 | 15 | TRBD1
CASRSGGNTGELFF | TGTGCCAGCAGGTCAGGGGGAAACACCGGGGAGCTGTTTTTT | NA | TRBJ2-2 | TRBV14 | 14 | TRBD1
CAWGTGTTGELFF | TGTGCCTGGGGGACAGGGACCACCGGGGAGCTGTTTTTT | NA | TRBJ2-2 | TRBV30 | 13 | TRBD1
CASSPSGLANTEAFF | TGTGCCAGCAGCCCCTCAGGTCTGGCGAACACTGAAGCTTTCTTT | NA | TRBJ1-1 | TRBV7-3 | 15 | NA
CAIMASTGELFF | TGTGCCATCATGGCCAGCACCGGGGAGCTGTTTTTT | NA | TRBJ2-2 | TRBV10-3 | 12 | NA
CAISETGSGNQPQHF | TGTGCCATCAGTGAAACAGGGAGTGGCAATCAGCCCCAGCATTTT | NA | TRBJ1-5 | TRBV10-3 | 15 | NA
CSAGQTSYGYTF | TGCAGCGCGGGACAGACCTCCTATGGCTACACCTTC | NA | TRBJ1-2 | TRBV29-1 | 12 | TRBD1
CASSEGVGGYGYTF | TGTGCCAGCAGTGAGGGTGTCGGGGGCTATGGCTACACCTTC | NA | TRBJ1-2 | TRBV6-1 | 14 | NA